This T cell receptor beta chain was found in a study of Ad26.COV2.S vaccination and SARS-CoV-2 variants (dated by TCRdb to the early 2020s). Study-wide context: Donors in the vaccine arm were drawn from COV1001, a multicentre, randomized, double-blind, placebo-controlled phase I-IIa trial testing Ad26.COV2.S in healthy adults. Dosing of Ad26.COV2.S was intramuscular, at either 5x10^10 or 1x10^11 viral particles, delivered as one shot or as two shots spaced 56 days apart. TCRbeta repertoire sequencing served as the tool for gauging how specific and how broad the SARS-CoV-2-reactive T cell receptors were following Ad26.COV2.S vaccination. A total of approximately 32 samples were included in the TCR-sequenced set, comprising around 20 Ad26.COV2.S vaccine recipients, 5 placebo recipients and 8 SARS-CoV-2 convalescent individuals. Participants in the trial were split at random into five groups of five each, receiving low-dose or high-dose Ad26.COV2.S once or twice, or else placebo on both occasions. Investigators remained blinded to trial group allocation during experiments and outcome assessment. The paper as a whole reports these results and caveats: Higher spike-specific TCR breadth was observed in Ad26.COV2.S recipients than in placebo recipients (P = 0.0014). The authors noted that the TCR breadth and depth analyses may have underestimated total T cell responses. The study was not powered for comparison of responses between vaccine doses or regimens. Substantial breadth of spike-specific CD8+ and CD4+ T cell responses was reported after vaccination. Vaccine and placebo recipients had comparable non-spike TCR breadth, which fits with the vaccine containing only spike.

The treatment or condition label here, explained by the study, means: roughly 20 received Ad26.COV2.S at low or high dose, single or two shots; 5 received placebo; per-sample allocation not given. For vaccine and placebo recipients, the sequenced repertoires came from samples collected on day 63 after the first injection. Cohort 1b enrolled about 25 adults aged 18-55 years at a single site in Boston, USA, between 29 July and 7 August 2020. As a vaccine, Ad26.COV2.S was a replication-incompetent adenovirus type 26 vector that expressed a prefusion-stabilized SARS-CoV-2 spike protein derived from the original Wuhan strain. The immunoSEQ Assay was used to sequence TCRbeta CDR3 regions. After extraction, genomic DNA underwent amplification by bias-controlled multiplex PCR, followed by high-throughput sequencing. On the authors' methods: To quantify the absolute abundance of every unique TCRbeta CDR3 region, sequences were collapsed and filtered. T cell fraction was estimated by normalizing TCRbeta template counts to usable DNA, which was measured by amplifying reference genes present in all nucleated cells. Repertoire TCRs were annotated as SARS-CoV-2-specific when V gene, CDR3 amino acid sequence and J gene were exactly matched to a known reactive TCR set. The reference SARS-CoV-2 TCR set was derived from MIRA and filtered for enrichment in COVID-19-positive ImmuneCODE repertoires, a step that removed public or cross-reactive TCRs. Using the MIRA antigens, annotated TCRs were further analysed by specific ORF or by position within an ORF. Breadth was defined as the number of annotated unique rearrangements divided by the total number of unique productive rearrangements, and depth was defined as the summed frequency of the annotated unique rearrangements. Group comparisons of TCR breadth used two-sided Wilcoxon rank-sum tests. Held by TCRdb, this immuneACCESS table contains in-frame sequences only and omits some clones. Under half of the omission traces to an unresolved V gene where checked; the cause of the rest is unknown. The DNA was the basis for D and trimming; V, J and clone size are from that table. Here the sample has about 350,000 clones; 70% to 90% occur a single time. The top ten constitute about 10% of the sample.

Concerning this clone itself: Its target antigen remains unknown. Base-call qualities are not available, and no considerably larger clone is one nucleotide away.

From the cysteine up to the phenylalanine, the CDR3 has a length of 14 residues. CDR3 DNA is the only sequence kept; it has 42 bases, read in frame from the first base. According to the germline V gene (reference sequence), CDR1 reads SEHNR and CDR2 reads FQNEAQ. At the junction V is shortened by 10 bases and J by 2 bases, with 17 bases in between. The V and J segments used are TRBV7-9 and TRBJ1-1, and perhaps TRBD1 as D gene, on 5 matching bases. This clonotype originated in a person aged 18-65 years who received the Ad26.COV2.S COVID-19 vaccine or a placebo. The sequencing used peripheral blood, collected in a trial of Ad26.COV2.S vaccine versus placebo. CDR3 region: CATLKRGNNTEAFF. DNA sequence: TGTGCCACTCTGAAAAGGGGTAATAACACTGAAGCTTTCTTT.